Detailed here is one TCR beta chain. V was pared by 1 base and J by 7 bases, with 7 bases between. From germline, CDR1 is LNHNV and CDR2 YYDKDF (reference sequence). The CDR3 has 12 residues. Original data processing: From reference gene primer amplification, estimates of nucleated cell counts were derived. Sequenced by immunoSEQ multiplex PCR; TCRdb stores in-frame clones only, minus some. D and trimming come from the DNA, and the V and J calls and clone size come from that table. The data contain roughly 190,000 clones, about 75% of them seen just once; the ten biggest clones take up approximately 8.6%. The record originates from a study of blood T cell repertoires in COVID-19. Overall study: Specimens from acute and convalescent COVID-19 originated in the United States, Italy and Spain. Sources were T cells, B-cell-depleted T cells, or PBMCs; the material itself was cDNA or gDNA.

The TCR comes from a woman between 45 and 65 years old with active or convalescent COVID-19. This chain uses TRBV15 with TRBJ1-2, with D possibly being TRBD1 (5 bases). The material sequenced was peripheral blood. This CDR3 is CATSRAQGGYTF. The CDR3 nucleotides are TGTGCCACCAGCAGAGCCCAGGGTGGCTACACCTTC.